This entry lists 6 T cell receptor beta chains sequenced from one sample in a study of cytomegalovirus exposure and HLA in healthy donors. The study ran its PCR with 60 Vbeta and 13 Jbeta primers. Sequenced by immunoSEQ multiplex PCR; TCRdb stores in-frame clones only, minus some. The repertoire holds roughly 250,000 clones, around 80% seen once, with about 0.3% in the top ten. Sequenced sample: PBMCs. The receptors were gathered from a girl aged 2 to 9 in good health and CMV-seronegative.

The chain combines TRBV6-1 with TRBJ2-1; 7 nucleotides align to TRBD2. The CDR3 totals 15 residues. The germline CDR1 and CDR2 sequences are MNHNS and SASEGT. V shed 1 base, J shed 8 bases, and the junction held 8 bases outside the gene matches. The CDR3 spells CASSEVGRLADEQFF. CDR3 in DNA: TGTGCCAGCAGTGAAGTGGGCCGGCTAGCGGATGAGCAGTTCTTC.

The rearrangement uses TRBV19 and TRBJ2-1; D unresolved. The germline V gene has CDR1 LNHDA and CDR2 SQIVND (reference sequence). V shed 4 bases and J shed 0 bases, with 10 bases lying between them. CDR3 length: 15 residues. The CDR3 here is CASSTVCCSYNEQFF. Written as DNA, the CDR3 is TGTGCCAGTAGTACGGTCTGTTGCTCCTACAATGAGCAGTTCTTC.

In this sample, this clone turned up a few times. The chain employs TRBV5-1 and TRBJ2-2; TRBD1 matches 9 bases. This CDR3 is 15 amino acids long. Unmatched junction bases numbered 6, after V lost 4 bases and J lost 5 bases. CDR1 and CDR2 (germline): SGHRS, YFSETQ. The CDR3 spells CASSEGQGLTGELFF. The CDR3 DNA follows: TGCGCCAGCAGCGAGGGACAGGGATTAACCGGGGAGCTGTTTTTT.

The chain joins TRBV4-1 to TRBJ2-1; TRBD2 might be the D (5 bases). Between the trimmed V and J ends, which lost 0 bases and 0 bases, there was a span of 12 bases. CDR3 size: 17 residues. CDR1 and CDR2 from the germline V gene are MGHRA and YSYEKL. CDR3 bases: TGCGCCAGCAGCCAAGATGAGGAGGCGGCCTCCTACAATGAGCAGTTCTTC. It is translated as CASSQDEEAASYNEQFF.

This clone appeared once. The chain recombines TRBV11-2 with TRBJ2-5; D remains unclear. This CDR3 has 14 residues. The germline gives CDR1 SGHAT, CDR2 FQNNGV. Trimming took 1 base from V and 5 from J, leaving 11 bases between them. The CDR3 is CASSLGLVGETQYF. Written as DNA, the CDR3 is TGTGCCAGCAGCTTAGGGTTAGTCGGGGAGACCCAGTACTTC. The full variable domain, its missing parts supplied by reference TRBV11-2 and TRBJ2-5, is EAGVAQSPRYKIIEKRQSVAFWCNPISGHATLYWYQQILGQGPKLLIQFQNNGVVDDSQLPKDRFSAERLKGVDSTLKIQPAKLEDSAVYLCASSLGLVGETQYFGPGTRLLVL.

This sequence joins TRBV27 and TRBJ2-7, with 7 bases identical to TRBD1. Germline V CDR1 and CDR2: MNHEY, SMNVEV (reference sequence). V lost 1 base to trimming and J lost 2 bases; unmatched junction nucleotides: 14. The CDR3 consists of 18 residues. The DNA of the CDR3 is TGTGCCAGCAGTTTATTTGGGGTGACACAGGGGACCACCTACGAGCAGTACTTC. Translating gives CASSLFGVTQGTTYEQYF.